The rows below give T cell receptor beta chains drawn from one sample of a study of blood T cell repertoires in COVID-19. This table comes from immunoSEQ multiplex PCR, and its TCRdb copy is limited to in-frame clones, with some not included. This sample carries around 240,000 clones, around 80% of them seen once, and the ten largest clones take about 1.5%. Material for sequencing was peripheral blood. The receptors stem from a woman between 40 and 50 years old who had recovered from COVID-19. The CDR3 runs from the conserved cysteine through the conserved F or W. A D gene is named only where the DNA matches it firmly. Expanded clones are given a class, and other clones once, few, many or no size at all.

d_call: NA
v_call: TRBV4-3
clone_size: many
j_call: TRBJ1-2
cdr3_aa: CASSQDRGYYGYTF
cdr3_nt: TGCGCCAGCAGCCAAGATAGGGGTTACTATGGCTACACCTTC

d_call: NA
v_call: TRBV3-1/TRBV3-2
clone_size: NA
j_call: TRBJ1-1
cdr3_aa: CASSRGGQHTEAFF
cdr3_nt: TGTGCCAGCAGCCGAGGAGGACAGCACACTGAAGCTTTCTTT

d_call: NA
v_call: TRBV7-9
clone_size: NA
j_call: TRBJ2-7
cdr3_aa: CASSHITYEQYF
cdr3_nt: TGTGCCAGCAGCCACATAACCTACGAGCAGTACTTC

d_call: TRBD1
v_call: TRBV5-5
clone_size: NA
j_call: TRBJ2-7
cdr3_aa: CASSRGTGAIYEQYF
cdr3_nt: TGTGCCAGCAGCAGGGGGACAGGGGCCATCTACGAGCAGTACTTC

d_call: TRBD1
v_call: TRBV23-1
clone_size: once
j_call: TRBJ1-6
cdr3_aa: CASAPGQFTTPLHF
cdr3_nt: TGCGCCAGCGCCCCGGGACAGTTCACGACACCCCTCCACTTT

d_call: TRBD1
v_call: TRBV5-4
clone_size: NA
j_call: TRBJ1-2
cdr3_aa: CASSLGDRDYGYTF
cdr3_nt: TGTGCCAGCAGCTTGGGGGACAGGGACTATGGCTACACCTTC

d_call: TRBD1
v_call: TRBV10-3
clone_size: NA
j_call: TRBJ1-1
cdr3_aa: CATARQGDTEAFF
cdr3_nt: TGTGCCACCGCAAGACAGGGGGACACTGAAGCTTTCTTT

d_call: TRBD1
v_call: TRBV18
clone_size: NA
j_call: TRBJ1-6
cdr3_aa: CASSPRSGTGNRVGNSPLHF
cdr3_nt: TGTGCCAGCTCACCACGTTCTGGGACAGGGAATCGGGTCGGTAATTCACCCCTCCACTTT

d_call: TRBD1
v_call: TRBV20-1
clone_size: NA
j_call: TRBJ1-5
cdr3_aa: CSASRTGISNQPQHF
cdr3_nt: TGCAGTGCCAGTCGGACAGGGATAAGCAATCAGCCCCAGCATTTT

d_call: NA
v_call: TRBV7-2
clone_size: NA
j_call: TRBJ1-4
cdr3_aa: CASSTANEKLFF
cdr3_nt: TGTGCCAGCAGCACAGCTAATGAAAAACTGTTTTTT

d_call: TRBD1
v_call: TRBV5-6
clone_size: NA
j_call: TRBJ2-7
cdr3_aa: CASSPGPQGASYEQYF
cdr3_nt: TGTGCCAGCAGCCCCGGACCACAGGGGGCGTCCTACGAGCAGTACTTC

d_call: TRBD1
v_call: TRBV5-4
clone_size: NA
j_call: TRBJ2-3
cdr3_aa: CAGHDREDTQYF
cdr3_nt: TGTGCCGGCCATGACAGGGAAGATACGCAGTATTTT

d_call: NA
v_call: TRBV7-9
clone_size: NA
j_call: TRBJ1-5
cdr3_aa: CASSDHWSQPQHF
cdr3_nt: TGTGCCAGCAGCGATCACTGGAGTCAGCCCCAGCATTTT

d_call: NA
v_call: TRBV10-3
clone_size: NA
j_call: TRBJ1-4
cdr3_aa: CAISEQYNEKLFF
cdr3_nt: TGTGCCATCAGTGAACAGTATAATGAAAAACTGTTTTTT

d_call: NA
v_call: TRBV12-5
clone_size: NA
j_call: TRBJ2-1
cdr3_aa: CASGSIQGSYNEQFF
cdr3_nt: TGTGCTAGTGGTTCCATCCAGGGATCCTACAATGAGCAGTTCTTC

d_call: NA
v_call: TRBV3-1/TRBV3-2
clone_size: NA
j_call: TRBJ1-1
cdr3_aa: CASSREETEAFF
cdr3_nt: TGTGCCAGCAGCCGCGAGGAGACTGAAGCTTTCTTT

d_call: NA
v_call: TRBV5-5
clone_size: NA
j_call: TRBJ1-2
cdr3_aa: CASSLSGRDTGYTF
cdr3_nt: TGTGCCAGCAGCTTGTCAGGACGGGACACCGGCTACACCTTC

d_call: NA
v_call: TRBV28
clone_size: NA
j_call: TRBJ1-5
cdr3_aa: CASTDRGGGNQPQHF
cdr3_nt: TGTGCCAGCACCGACCGGGGGGGAGGCAATCAGCCCCAGCATTTT

d_call: NA
v_call: TRBV11-1
clone_size: few
j_call: TRBJ2-5
cdr3_aa: CASSLEQQETQYF
cdr3_nt: TGTGCCAGCAGCTTAGAACAGCAAGAGACCCAGTACTTC

d_call: NA
v_call: TRBV2
clone_size: few
j_call: TRBJ2-6
cdr3_aa: CASSNSNSGANVLTF
cdr3_nt: TGTGCCAGCAGCAATAGTAACTCTGGGGCCAACGTCCTGACTTTC

d_call: NA
v_call: TRBV2
clone_size: NA
j_call: TRBJ2-7
cdr3_aa: CASQDTGFTYEQYF
cdr3_nt: TGTGCCTCCCAGGATACAGGGTTTACCTACGAGCAGTACTTC

d_call: NA
v_call: TRBV5-1
clone_size: few
j_call: TRBJ1-1
cdr3_aa: CASSSDGSNTEAFF
cdr3_nt: TGCGCCAGCAGCTCCGACGGGAGCAACACTGAAGCTTTCTTT

d_call: TRBD1
v_call: TRBV12-3/TRBV12-4
clone_size: NA
j_call: TRBJ2-7
cdr3_aa: CASSLKGGDQYF
cdr3_nt: TGTGCCAGCAGTTTAAAAGGGGGCGATCAGTACTTC

d_call: NA
v_call: TRBV12-3/TRBV12-4
clone_size: NA
j_call: TRBJ2-3
cdr3_aa: CASSLETKYF
cdr3_nt: TGTGCCAGCAGTTTGGAAACTAAGTATTTT

d_call: TRBD1
v_call: TRBV19
clone_size: NA
j_call: TRBJ2-2
cdr3_aa: CASTVDRAGTGELFF
cdr3_nt: TGTGCCAGTACCGTGGACAGGGCCGGCACCGGGGAGCTGTTTTTT

d_call: TRBD2
v_call: TRBV6-5
clone_size: NA
j_call: TRBJ2-3
cdr3_aa: CASSRGDTDTQYF
cdr3_nt: TGTGCCAGCAGTCGGGGGGACACAGATACGCAGTATTTT

d_call: NA
v_call: TRBV4-1
clone_size: NA
j_call: TRBJ2-6
cdr3_aa: CASSRDFRVRYSGANVLTF
cdr3_nt: TGCGCCAGCAGCCGGGATTTCAGGGTGAGATACTCTGGGGCCAACGTCCTGACTTTC